The TCR beta chain described here comes from a study of long-term antiretroviral therapy in people with HIV. Version v3.0 of the immunoSEQ assay was performed at survey level. What sequencing targeted per sample was about 40,000-50,000 T-cell genomes. Data came from immunoSEQ multiplex PCR; TCRdb stores just in-frame clones and leaves some out. The table has 25,000 to 40,000 clones, 70% to 90% seen once. Broader study findings: Diversity remained lower than transplant donor controls, even though it increased after ART.

This CDR3 contains 15 residues. With 4 bases removed from V and 4 bases from J, the gap between germline ends came to 16 bases. Germline V gene lookup returns CDR1 MNHNS and CDR2 SASEGT. Comments on this clone: Its antigen is not known.

Sequencing was performed on unsorted PBMCs, taken 1.1 years after starting antiretroviral therapy. V and J are TRBV6-1 and TRBJ1-2, with a tentative D call TRBD1 (6 bases). The TCR originated in a man between 18 and 29 years old with HIV. The CDR3 nucleotides read TGTGCCAGCAGTGGAATCGGGGGCGGTGGCTATGGCTACACCTTC. It codes for CASSGIGGGGYGYTF.